The next 26 T cell receptor beta chains were all read from a single sample in a study of cytomegalovirus exposure and HLA in healthy donors. The PCR contained 60 Vbeta and 13 Jbeta primers. Profiling relied on immunoSEQ multiplex PCR, and the TCRdb table lists in-frame clones only, not all of them. The sample lists 95,000 to 150,000 clones, approximately 79% seen once, with 2% to 2.5% in the top ten. Sequenced: PBMCs. Source of these receptors: a man aged 30 to 45 in good health and CMV-seronegative.

This rearrangement joins TRBV7-9 to TRBJ1-1; 9 nucleotides agree with TRBD1. This CDR3 spans 15 amino acids. Germline assignment: CDR1 SEHNR and CDR2 FQNEAQ (reference sequence). The trim removed 5 bases at V and 4 bases at J, leaving 8 bases unmatched. The DNA of the CDR3 is TGTGCCAGCAGCACGGACAGGGGTGCGATCACTGAAGCTTTCTTT. Translated: CASSTDRGAITEAFF.

The J gene is TRBJ1-6, the V gene TRBV5-1; 7 bases agree with TRBD1. Germline values: CDR1 SGHRS, CDR2 YFSETQ. V lost 2 bases and J lost 9; bases outside the gene matches: 8. This CDR3 has 15 residues. The CDR3 protein is CASSFEGGEASPLHF. Written as DNA, the CDR3 is TGCGCCAGCAGCTTCGAAGGGGGCGAGGCTTCACCCCTCCACTTT.

The chain employs TRBV5-5 and TRBJ2-5; D may be TRBD1 (5 bases). The CDR3 is made up of 14 amino acids. CDR1 is SGHKS, CDR2 YYEKEE, per germline (reference sequence). The germline V and J ends were trimmed by 3 bases and 3 bases, with 12 bases remaining between them. The CDR3: CASSSSGREETQYF. The DNA of the CDR3 is TGTGCCAGCAGCTCATCGGGCAGGGAAGAGACCCAGTACTTC.

The rearrangement joins TRBV5-1 to TRBJ2-5; 8 positions agree with TRBD2. Trimming at V came to 4 bases and at J to 3 bases, leaving 5 bases not matched to a gene. The CDR3 is 14 amino acids. Germline CDR1 SGHRS, CDR2 YFSETQ. This CDR3 reads CASSHRGGEETQYF. Here the CDR3 DNA reads TGCGCCAGCAGCCACCGGGGGGGGGAAGAGACCCAGTACTTC. Full variable domain (missing parts from reference TRBV5-1 and TRBJ2-5): KAGVTQTPRYLIKTRGQQVTLSCSPISGHRSVSWYQQTPGQGLQFLFEYFSETQRNKGNFPGRFSGRQFSNSRSEMNVSTLELGDSALYLCASSHRGGEETQYFGPGTRLLVL.

This CDR3 is CASSERDRGYGYTF. The CDR3 DNA is TGTGCCAGCAGTGAAAGGGACAGGGGCTATGGCTACACCTTC. This chain connects TRBV25-1 to TRBJ1-2; the match to TRBD1 covers 10 bases. V lost 2 bases and J lost 4; bases outside the gene matches: 1. The germline gives CDR1 MGHDK, CDR2 SYGVNS. The CDR3 spans 14 residues.

Note on this clone: The germline gene is not matched at one end of the junction; a read error may be the cause. The chain is built from TRBV7-9 and TRBJ2-6, with TRBD2 as a possible D gene (7 bases). Germline CDR1 and CDR2: SEHNR and FQNEAQ (reference sequence). CDR3 length: 17 amino acids. This CDR3 is CASSLQGTRGGANGLTF. CDR3 DNA sequence: TGTGCCAGCAGCTTGCAGGGGACCAGGGGAGGGGCCAACGGCCTGACTTTC.

The chain uses TRBV5-1 and TRBJ2-3; TRBD2 matches at 15 bases. Germline CDR1 and CDR2: SGHRS and YFSETQ. The V gene end was trimmed by 4 bases and the J gene end by 4 bases; junction bases not matched to a gene: 7. The CDR3 spans 17 residues. This CDR3 reads CASSPGTSGGPSDTQYF. The DNA of the CDR3 is TGCGCCAGCAGCCCCGGGACTAGCGGGGGGCCCTCAGATACGCAGTATTTT.

The chain is built from TRBV21-1 and TRBJ2-1; TRBD1 is the table's D call, not checked against the DNA. TRBV21-1 is a documented pseudogene. This CDR3 contains 16 residues. CDR3 sequence (DNA): TGTGCCAGCAGGCCCACGGGGCTAACAGGGTGGAATGAGCAGTTCTTC. Its translation: CASRPTGLTGWNEQFF.

This rearrangement joins TRBV27 to TRBJ2-7; 7 bases map to TRBD1. Trimming removed 6 bases from V and 4 bases from J; junction bases left unmatched: 9. The germline gives CDR1 MNHEY, CDR2 SMNVEV (reference sequence). The CDR3 contains 14 residues. The DNA of the CDR3 is TGTGCCAGCAGGCCATGGTCGACAGGGTACGAGCAGTACTTC. Encoded protein: CASRPWSTGYEQYF.

V usage is TRBV12-5 and J usage is TRBJ2-1; D ambiguous. The V and J ends lost 1 base and 8 bases respectively, with 9 bases between them. Germline values: CDR1 LGHNT, CDR2 FRNRAP. The CDR3 loop spans 13 amino acids. This CDR3 is CASGLGLLDEQFF. CDR3 bases: TGTGCTAGTGGTTTGGGACTTTTGGATGAGCAGTTCTTC.

This clone was recorded a few times. The genes are TRBV9 and TRBJ1-1, with unresolved D. The germline V gene has CDR1 SGDLS and CDR2 YYNGEE. This CDR3 has 14 residues. Trimming pared 1 base from V and 4 bases from J, leaving 11 bases between. CDR3 DNA: TGTGCCAGCAGCGTATCGGGAGGGAGCACTGAAGCTTTCTTT. Residues: CASSVSGGSTEAFF. The full variable domain, with the rest looked up from reference TRBV9 and TRBJ1-1, is DSGVTQTPKHLITATGQRVTLRCSPRSGDLSVYWYQQSLDQGLQFLIQYYNGEERAKGNILERFSAQQFPDLHSELNLSSLELGDSALYFCASSVSGGSTEAFFGQGTRLTVV.

V usage is TRBV29-1 and J usage is TRBJ2-1; 8 bases match TRBD2. Germline CDR1 reads SQVTM; CDR2 reads ANQGSEA. This CDR3 contains 13 residues. V dropped 3 bases and J dropped 5; count of bases not matched to a gene: 3. This CDR3 is CSVDQRGNNEQFF. The CDR3 DNA is TGCAGCGTTGACCAGCGGGGGAACAATGAGCAGTTCTTC.

The chain joins TRBV10-3 to TRBJ1-1; 9 bases agree with TRBD1. Germline trimming cut 1 base from V and 11 bases from J; bases unmatched to any gene: 17. CDR3 length equals 17 residues. The germline gives CDR1 ENHRY, CDR2 SYGVKD. The CDR3 DNA reads TGTGCCATCAGTGAGTTTTCCTGGGGACAGGGCTCCCTGAAGGCTTTCTTT. Its translation is CAISEFSWGQGSLKAFF.

This clone was observed a single time. The chain has TRBV10-2 and TRBJ2-3; perhaps TRBD2 as D (5 bases). The V end lost 6 bases, the J end lost 10 bases, and 11 bases lay between the germline ends. This CDR3 is built from 11 residues. Per the germline V gene, CDR1 is WSHSY and CDR2 is SAAADI. This chain's CDR3 is CASSGEFSQYF. DNA for the CDR3: TGCGCCAGCAGCGGGGAGTTTTCGCAGTATTTT.

This chain links TRBV27 with TRBJ2-5, with 9 bases aligning to TRBD1. Germline CDR1 reads MNHEY; CDR2 reads SMNVEV (reference sequence). The CDR3 has 16 residues. The junction had 11 bases not matched to a gene; V was cut back by 4 bases and J by 5 bases. The CDR3 nucleotides are TGTGCCAGCAGTTCTCCCTCCGGGACAGGGAGGGAGACCCAGTACTTC. It specifies CASSSPSGTGRETQYF.

This clone was seen a single time. Its ends do not fully match the called genes, so a read error is possible. The V call is TRBV28, the J call TRBJ2-6; 7 positions agree with TRBD1. The CDR3 runs 22 residues. Germline V gene sequence: CDR1 MDHEN, CDR2 SYDVKM. In DNA, the CDR3 is TGTGCCAGCAGACCCTCCCCGTCTCGGCCGGGACAGCACGAATCTGGGGCCAACGGCCTGACTTTC. It specifies CASRPSPSRPGQHESGANGLTF.

The chain is built from TRBV9 and TRBJ2-7; 9 bases agree with TRBD2. This CDR3 is built from 14 residues. The V and J ends lost 4 bases and 4 bases, in that order; junction bases with no gene match: 6. Germline-derived CDR1 and CDR2 are SGDLS and YYNGEE. The CDR3 DNA sequence: TGTGCCAGCAGCCCGTCAGGACTAGCGTACGAGCAGTACTTC. This gives the protein CASSPSGLAYEQYF.

V and J are TRBV5-1 and TRBJ2-6, with TRBD1 identical over 7 bases. The length of the CDR3 is 17 residues. Per germline, CDR1 SGHRS and CDR2 YFSETQ. V shed 2 bases, J shed 4 bases, and the junction held 9 bases outside the gene matches. CDR3 region: CASSLSNEGAGANVLTF. The CDR3 nucleotides are TGCGCCAGCAGCTTATCCAATGAGGGGGCCGGGGCCAACGTCCTGACTTTC.

This chain joins TRBV5-5 and TRBJ1-2; 9 bases match TRBD1. The CDR3 contains 19 residues. The germline gives CDR1 SGHKS, CDR2 YYEKEE (reference sequence). With 3 bases clipped from V and 2 bases from J, the junction kept 17 bases outside the gene matches. Here the CDR3 reads CASSSVPGQGTIRNYGYTF. CDR3 bases: TGTGCCAGCAGCTCCGTCCCGGGACAGGGTACCATTAGAAACTATGGCTACACCTTC.

The gene calls are TRBV5-1 and TRBJ1-2; 7 bases match TRBD1. The V gene end was trimmed by 4 bases and the J gene end by 5 bases; junction bases not matched to a gene: 5. Germline V gene sequence: CDR1 SGHRS, CDR2 YFSETQ. This CDR3 contains 13 residues. This chain's CDR3 is CASSAEGQYGYTF. Written as DNA, the CDR3 is TGCGCCAGCAGCGCGGAGGGACAGTATGGCTACACCTTC.

V and J are TRBV6-1 and TRBJ1-6; 7 nucleotides agree with TRBD1. The CDR3 has 16 amino acids. Trimming at V came to 1 base and at J to 9 bases, leaving 9 bases not matched to a gene. CDR1 is MNHNS, CDR2 SASEGT, per germline. For the CDR3, the DNA is TGTGCCAGCAGTGAAGGGTGGACAGGTGTCGGTTCACCCCTCCACTTT. It encodes CASSEGWTGVGSPLHF.

The V call is TRBV10-3, the J call TRBJ1-3, with D possibly being TRBD1 (6 bases). CDR1 ENHRY and CDR2 SYGVKD come from the germline V gene. V was trimmed by 3 bases and J by 1 base, leaving 7 bases between them. CDR3 size: 14 residues. The CDR3 loop is CAISDTGSGNTIYF. The CDR3 DNA reads TGTGCCATCAGTGACACAGGGTCTGGAAACACCATATATTTT.

The V and J genes are TRBV7-2 and TRBJ2-7, with 9 bases aligning to TRBD2. The germline V gene has CDR1 SGHTA and CDR2 FQGNSA. This CDR3 contains 17 residues. V gave up 5 bases and J gave up 1 base; unmatched junction bases: 12. This CDR3 is CASSLRLAEDPSYEQYF. The DNA for the CDR3 is TGTGCCAGCAGCCTGAGACTAGCGGAGGATCCGTCCTACGAGCAGTACTTC.

V usage is TRBV19 and J usage is TRBJ2-4, with D unclear. Deletions cut 4 bases from V and 1 base from J, with 14 bases between. CDR3 length equals 16 residues. In germline, CDR1 is LNHDA, CDR2 SQIVND (reference sequence). The CDR3 region has the DNA TGTGCCAGTAGTACCCCCGTGGGCCCCGCCAAAAACATTCAGTACTTC. Translation gives CASSTPVGPAKNIQYF. Drawing the rest from reference TRBV19 and TRBJ2-4, the complete variable domain is DGGITQSPKYLFRKEGQNVTLSCEQNLNHDAMYWYRQDPGQGLRLIYYSQIVNDFQKGDIAEGYSVSREKKESFPLTVTSAQKNPTAFYLCASSTPVGPAKNIQYFGAGTRLSVL.

The chain's CDR3 is CASSWRFWDTQYF. CDR3 in DNA: TGTGCCAGCAGTTGGCGGTTTTGGGATACGCAGTATTTT. The chain employs TRBV27 and TRBJ2-3; no reliable D call. This CDR3 is built from 13 residues. Germline V CDR1 and CDR2: MNHEY, SMNVEV (reference sequence). V was cut by 4 bases and J by 6 bases, with 11 bases left in between.

V and J are TRBV15 and TRBJ1-2; the D is unclear. Trimming took 0 bases from V and 4 from J, leaving 18 bases between them. From germline, CDR1 is LNHNV and CDR2 YYDKDF (reference sequence). This CDR3 has 17 amino acids. The CDR3 sequence: CATSRDLTVAGSYGYTF. The CDR3 DNA follows: TGTGCCACCAGCAGAGATCTGACGGTTGCGGGCTCCTATGGCTACACCTTC.